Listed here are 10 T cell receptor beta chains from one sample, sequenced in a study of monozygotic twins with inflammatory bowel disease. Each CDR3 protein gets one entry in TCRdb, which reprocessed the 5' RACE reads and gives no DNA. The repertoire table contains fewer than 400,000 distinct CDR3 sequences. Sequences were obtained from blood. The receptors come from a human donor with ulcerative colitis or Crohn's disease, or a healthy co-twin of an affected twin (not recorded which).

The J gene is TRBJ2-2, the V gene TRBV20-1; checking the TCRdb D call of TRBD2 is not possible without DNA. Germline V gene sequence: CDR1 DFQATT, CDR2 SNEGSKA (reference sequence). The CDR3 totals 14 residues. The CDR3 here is CSASRPSNTGELFF.

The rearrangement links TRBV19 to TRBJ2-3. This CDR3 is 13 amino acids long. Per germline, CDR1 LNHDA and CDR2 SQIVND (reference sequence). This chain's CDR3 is CASKMGYTDTQYF.

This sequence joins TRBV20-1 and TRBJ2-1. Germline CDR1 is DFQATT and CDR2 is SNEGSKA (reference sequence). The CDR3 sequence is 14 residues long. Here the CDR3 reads CSARAGGPYNEQFF.

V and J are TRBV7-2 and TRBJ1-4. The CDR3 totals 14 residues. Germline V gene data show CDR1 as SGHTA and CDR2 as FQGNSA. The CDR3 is CASSLTFLGEKLFF. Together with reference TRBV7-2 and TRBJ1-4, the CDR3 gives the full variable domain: GAGVSQSPSNKVTEKGKDVELRCDPISGHTALYWYRQSLGQGLEFLIYFQGNSAPDKSGLPSDRFSAERTGGSVSTLTIQRTQQEDSAVYLCASSLTFLGEKLFFGSGTQLSVL.

This CDR3 is CASSFDGAGPGGNQPQHF. This chain joins TRBV12-3 or TRBV12-4 and TRBJ1-5; with no DNA, the TCRdb D assignment of TRBD1 cannot be verified. The CDR3 is 18 residues long.

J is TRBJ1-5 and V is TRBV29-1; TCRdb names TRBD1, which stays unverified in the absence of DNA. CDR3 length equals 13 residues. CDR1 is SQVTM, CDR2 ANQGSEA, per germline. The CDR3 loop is CSASFRDSQPQHF.

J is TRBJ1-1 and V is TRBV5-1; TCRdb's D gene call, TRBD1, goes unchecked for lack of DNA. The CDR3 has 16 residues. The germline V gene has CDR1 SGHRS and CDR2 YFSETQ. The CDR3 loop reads CASSLGVGGRSTEAFF.

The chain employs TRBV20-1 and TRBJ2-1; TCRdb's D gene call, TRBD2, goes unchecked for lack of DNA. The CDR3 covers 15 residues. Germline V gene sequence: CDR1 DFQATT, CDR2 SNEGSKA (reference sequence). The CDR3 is CSASVGGRGYNEQFF.

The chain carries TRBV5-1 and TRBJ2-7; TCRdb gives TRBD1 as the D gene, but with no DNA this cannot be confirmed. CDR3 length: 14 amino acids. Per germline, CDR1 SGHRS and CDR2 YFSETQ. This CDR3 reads CASRLSSPTYEQYF. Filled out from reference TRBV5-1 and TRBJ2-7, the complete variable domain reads KAGVTQTPRYLIKTRGQQVTLSCSPISGHRSVSWYQQTPGQGLQFLFEYFSETQRNKGNFPGRFSGRQFSNSRSEMNVSTLELGDSALYLCASRLSSPTYEQYFGPGTRLTVT.

This chain's CDR3 is CATPAGTEETQYF. V is TRBV7-2 and J is TRBJ2-5; TCRdb's D call of TRBD2 is untestable without DNA. The germline gives CDR1 SGHTA, CDR2 FQGNSA. The CDR3 runs to 13 residues. The complete variable domain, with remaining parts taken from reference TRBV7-2 and TRBJ2-5, reads GAGVSQSPSNKVTEKGKDVELRCDPISGHTALYWYRQSLGQGLEFLIYFQGNSAPDKSGLPSDRFSAERTGGSVSTLTIQRTQQEDSAVYLCATPAGTEETQYFGPGTRLLVL.